The 27 T cell receptor beta chains reported below all come from one sample, sequenced in a study of blood T cell repertoires in COVID-19. Profiling relied on immunoSEQ multiplex PCR, and the TCRdb table lists in-frame clones only, not all of them. The repertoire holds 90,000 or so clones, with around 90% as singletons. Sequenced sample: peripheral blood. The receptors were sampled from a man aged 18-30 years with COVID-19, enrolled during active disease.

This clone was seen a single time. This chain links TRBV11-3 with TRBJ2-7; 7 bases fit TRBD2. This CDR3 contains 12 residues. Trimming took 5 bases from V and 6 from J; bases not matched to a gene: 4. Germline V gene sequence: CDR1 SGHNT, CDR2 YENEEA. CDR3 loop: CASSRLAGEQYF. DNA of the CDR3: TGTGCCAGCAGCCGACTAGCAGGCGAGCAGTACTTC.

CDR3 residues: CASSLFQGRFGYTF. CDR3 coding DNA: TGTGCCAGCAGTCTATTCCAGGGTCGCTTTGGCTACACCTTC. V is TRBV28 and J is TRBJ1-2, with D possibly being TRBD1 (5 bases). The CDR3 loop spans 14 amino acids. Germline values: CDR1 MDHEN, CDR2 SYDVKM. V was cut by 5 bases and J by 7 bases, with 17 bases left in between.

The V and J genes are TRBV27 and TRBJ2-7; possibly TRBD1 for D (6 bases). V was pared by 5 bases and J by 2 bases, with 16 bases between. The CDR3 contains 15 residues. Looked up from germline, CDR1 is MNHEY and CDR2 is SMNVEV (reference sequence). In DNA form, the CDR3 reads TGTGCCAGCAGTCGACATGACAGGAATACCTACGAGCAGTACTTC. It is translated as CASSRHDRNTYEQYF.

The chain uses TRBV28 and TRBJ2-7; 8 bases are a match to TRBD2. The germline gives CDR1 MDHEN, CDR2 SYDVKM. V shed 3 bases and J 5 bases; nucleotides not matched to a gene: 9. The CDR3 loop spans 15 amino acids. The CDR3 here is CASSFGGTSFHEQYF. The CDR3 nucleotides are TGTGCCAGCAGTTTCGGAGGGACTAGTTTCCACGAGCAGTACTTC.

The chain has TRBV28 and TRBJ2-4, with 9 positions matching TRBD2. The CDR3 contains 16 residues. Per the germline V gene, CDR1 is MDHEN and CDR2 is SYDVKM. With V trimmed by 10 bases and J by 0 bases, 10 bases remained unmatched. This CDR3 reads CATSSSGALAKNIQYF. The CDR3 DNA reads TGTGCCACCTCGTCTAGCGGGGCTTTAGCCAAAAACATTCAGTACTTC.

This rearrangement joins TRBV4-3 to TRBJ2-7; 13 nucleotides match TRBD2. The CDR3 length is 16 residues. Germline CDR1 reads LGHNA; CDR2 reads YSLEER. V shed 0 bases, J shed 6 bases, and the junction held 5 bases outside the gene matches. In DNA, the CDR3 is TGCGCCAGCAGCCAAGATGGAGGACTAGCGGGAGCCGAGCAGTACTTC. It translates to CASSQDGGLAGAEQYF.

The gene calls are TRBV25-1 and TRBJ1-2; 8 nucleotides align to TRBD1. Germline V lookup: CDR1 MGHDK, CDR2 SYGVNS. This CDR3 is 13 amino acids long. V was clipped by 5 bases and J by 5 bases; unmatched bases: 4. This CDR3 reads CASSSDRGYGYTF. The CDR3 region has the DNA TGTGCCAGCAGTTCCGACAGGGGATATGGCTACACCTTC.

The rearrangement links TRBV12-3 or TRBV12-4 to TRBJ1-2; D is perhaps TRBD1 (6 bases). This CDR3 comprises 12 residues. V shed 4 bases and J shed 4 bases, with 7 bases lying between them. The CDR3 protein is CASSYRVYGYTF. CDR3 nucleotides: TGTGCCAGCAGTTACAGGGTCTATGGCTACACCTTC.

The gene calls are TRBV2 and TRBJ2-5; 15 nucleotides line up with TRBD2. The V gene end was trimmed by 6 bases and the J gene end by 6 bases; junction bases not matched to a gene: 5. Germline CDR1 reads SNHLY; CDR2 reads FYNNEI. There are 15 residues in the CDR3. CDR3 DNA: TGTGCCAGCAGGGTAGGGACTAGCGGGGGGAAGACCCAGTACTTC. It specifies CASRVGTSGGKTQYF.

J is TRBJ2-1 and V is TRBV7-3; 8 nucleotides match TRBD2. The length of the CDR3 is 14 residues. V dropped 4 bases and J dropped 1; count of bases not matched to a gene: 0. Per germline, CDR1 SGHTA and CDR2 FQGTGA. The CDR3 reads CASSSSGSYNEQFF. DNA of the CDR3: TGTGCCAGCAGCTCTAGCGGGTCCTACAATGAGCAGTTCTTC.

The rearrangement joins TRBV24-1 to TRBJ2-3; D is unclear. Germline CDR1 reads KGHDR; CDR2 reads SFDVKD. Trimming stripped 4 bases from V and 4 bases from J, with 8 bases between. This CDR3 spans 13 amino acids. The DNA for the CDR3 is TGTGCCACCAGTGAATTTTTCGCAGATACGCAGTATTTT. Encoded protein: CATSEFFADTQYF.

This clone was picked up one time. This sequence joins TRBV5-5 and TRBJ2-1, with 7 bases lining up with TRBD1. The CDR3 is made up of 15 amino acids. Trimming at V came to 4 bases and at J to 0 bases, leaving 4 bases not matched to a gene. Germline-derived CDR1 and CDR2 are SGHKS and YYEKEE (reference sequence). In nucleotides, the CDR3 is TGTGCCAGCAGCCTCAGGGGGACCTCCTACAATGAGCAGTTCTTC. Protein product: CASSLRGTSYNEQFF.

The chain carries TRBV2 and TRBJ1-6; D uncertain. With 6 bases removed from V and 7 bases from J, the gap between germline ends came to 19 bases. There are 16 residues in the CDR3. Per the germline V gene, CDR1 is SNHLY and CDR2 is FYNNEI. CDR3 amino acids: CASRIVGPRGNSPLHF. In nucleotides, the CDR3 is TGTGCCAGCAGAATTGTCGGGCCTCGAGGGAATTCACCCCTCCACTTT.

This chain connects TRBV7-6 to TRBJ1-2; 7 positions match TRBD1. Germline values: CDR1 SGHVS, CDR2 FNYEAQ. Losses at the gene ends were 5 bases for V and 1 base for J; bases not matched to a gene: 16. The CDR3 spans 18 residues. CDR3 loop: CASSQLLKDRRNNYGYTF. CDR3 nucleotide sequence: TGTGCCAGCAGCCAACTACTCAAGGACAGGCGGAATAACTATGGCTACACCTTC.

This sequence joins TRBV7-2 and TRBJ1-6; 7 nucleotides match TRBD1. The ends lost 7 bases at V and 1 base at J; junction bases unmatched: 7. The germline CDR1 and CDR2 sequences are SGHTA and FQGNSA. This CDR3 is 16 amino acids long. CDR3: CASIQGGRSYNSPLHF. The CDR3 nucleotides read TGTGCCAGCATCCAGGGGGGTCGGTCCTATAATTCACCCCTCCACTTT. Combining the CDR3 with reference TRBV7-2 and TRBJ1-6 gives the whole variable domain GAGVSQSPSNKVTEKGKDVELRCDPISGHTALYWYRQSLGQGLEFLIYFQGNSAPDKSGLPSDRFSAERTGGSVSTLTIQRTQQEDSAVYLCASIQGGRSYNSPLHFGNGTRLTVT.

The chain links TRBV6-5 to TRBJ2-7; 8 nucleotides agree with TRBD1. CDR1 is MNHEY, CDR2 SVGAGI, per germline. J gave up 4 bases and V 0 bases, and 8 bases lay outside the gene matches. This CDR3 contains 16 residues. The CDR3 here is CASSYSARGHGYEQYF. The CDR3 DNA is TGTGCCAGCAGTTACTCCGCCAGGGGGCATGGATACGAGCAGTACTTC.

The chain is built from TRBV28 and TRBJ2-7, with TRBD2 identical over 7 bases. Germline trimming cut 6 bases from V and 0 bases from J; bases unmatched to any gene: 11. Per the germline V gene, CDR1 is MDHEN and CDR2 is SYDVKM. The CDR3 extends over 16 amino acids. The DNA for the CDR3 is TGTGCCAGCAGACTTTTAGCGGGTGGCGACTCCTACGAGCAGTACTTC. Translating it yields CASRLLAGGDSYEQYF.

The V call is TRBV29-1, the J call TRBJ2-7, with 9 bases aligning to TRBD1. V gave up 4 bases and J gave up 2 bases; unmatched junction bases: 3. Germline V gene data show CDR1 as SQVTM and CDR2 as ANQGSEA. This CDR3 has 13 residues. The CDR3, as DNA: TGCAGCGTTGGGGACAGGGAACCCTACGAGCAGTACTTC. It codes for CSVGDREPYEQYF.

This rearrangement joins TRBV15 to TRBJ2-3; possible D gene TRBD1, 5 bases. V gave up 0 bases and J gave up 4 bases, with 14 bases separating them. The germline gives CDR1 LNHNV, CDR2 YYDKDF (reference sequence). The CDR3 extends over 16 amino acids. This CDR3 reads CATSRDRRIGADTQYF. The CDR3 region has the DNA TGTGCCACCAGCAGAGATCGGCGGATAGGGGCAGATACGCAGTATTTT. Drawing the rest from reference TRBV15 and TRBJ2-3, the complete variable domain is DAMVIQNPRYQVTQFGKPVTLSCSQTLNHNVMYWYQQKSSQAPKLLFHYYDKDFNNEADTPDNFQSRRPNTSFCFLDIRSPGLGDTAMYLCATSRDRRIGADTQYFGPGTRLTVL.

The gene calls are TRBV16 and TRBJ2-7; D possibly corresponds to TRBD2 (6 bases). The CDR3 consists of 15 residues. The germline gives CDR1 KGHSY, CDR2 FQNENV. Trimming cost V 2 bases and J 3 bases, with 14 bases left between them. CDR3 in amino acids: CASSQTPFGGYEQYF. CDR3 nucleotide sequence: TGTGCCAGCAGCCAAACCCCTTTCGGGGGCTACGAGCAGTACTTC.

This clone has a single count. The chain combines TRBV4-3 with TRBJ2-7; 13 nucleotides line up with TRBD2. CDR1 is LGHNA, CDR2 YSLEER, per germline. This CDR3 spans 13 amino acids. The ends lost 4 bases at V and 9 bases at J; junction bases unmatched: 3. CDR3 sequence: CASSPGLAGAQYF. The CDR3 nucleotides are TGCGCCAGCAGCCCTGGACTAGCGGGAGCGCAGTACTTC.

The chain joins TRBV27 to TRBJ2-2, with TRBD1 as a possible D gene (6 bases). With 6 bases removed from V and 1 base from J, the gap between germline ends came to 9 bases. CDR1 is MNHEY, CDR2 SMNVEV, per germline (reference sequence). The CDR3 runs 14 residues. The CDR3 bases are TGTGCCAGCAGCAACAGGGAGAACACCGGGGAGCTGTTTTTT. Residues: CASSNRENTGELFF.

The chain recombines TRBV7-9 with TRBJ1-1; a possible D gene is TRBD1 (5 bases). V dropped 9 bases and J dropped 0 bases, with 8 bases sitting between them. Germline V lookup: CDR1 SEHNR, CDR2 FQNEAQ (reference sequence). This CDR3 contains 12 residues. CDR3 in amino acids: CASTQVNTEAFF. The CDR3 DNA reads as TGTGCCAGTACACAGGTGAACACTGAAGCTTTCTTT.

This chain connects TRBV6-2 or TRBV6-3 to TRBJ2-1; the match to TRBD2 covers 8 bases. The V gene end was trimmed by 0 bases and the J gene end by 10 bases; junction bases not matched to a gene: 8. The CDR3 length is 15 residues. The germline CDR1 and CDR2 sequences are MNHEY and SVGEGT. The CDR3 reads CASSYSGRAPREQFF. The DNA of the CDR3 is TGTGCCAGCAGTTACTCCGGGAGGGCCCCGAGAGAGCAGTTCTTC.

This rearrangement joins TRBV11-2 to TRBJ2-4, with D possibly being TRBD2 (6 bases). The germline V and J ends were trimmed by 1 base and 6 bases, with 10 bases remaining between them. The CDR3 runs 14 residues. CDR1 and CDR2 from the germline V gene are SGHAT and FQNNGV. This CDR3 reads CASSLAGSGNIQYF. Written as DNA, the CDR3 is TGTGCCAGCAGCTTAGCGGGTAGCGGAAACATTCAGTACTTC.

The chain combines TRBV7-2 with TRBJ1-6, with 8 bases lining up with TRBD1. The trim removed 3 bases at V and 9 bases at J, leaving 10 bases unmatched. Germline-derived CDR1 and CDR2 are SGHTA and FQGNSA. There are 16 residues in the CDR3. CDR3 loop: CASSFGLGQGGSPLHF. Here the CDR3 DNA reads TGTGCCAGCAGCTTTGGATTAGGACAGGGTGGTTCACCCCTCCACTTT.

The J gene is TRBJ2-4, the V gene TRBV19, with 11 bases fitting TRBD2. J lost 6 bases, V lost 6 bases, and 13 bases had no gene match. The germline CDR1 and CDR2 sequences are LNHDA and SQIVND (reference sequence). The CDR3 has 17 residues. CDR3 protein: CASRLSHSGRAGNIQYF. CDR3 coding DNA: TGTGCCAGTAGGCTCAGCCATAGCGGGAGGGCGGGAAACATTCAGTACTTC. The full variable domain, completed using reference TRBV19 and TRBJ2-4, is DGGITQSPKYLFRKEGQNVTLSCEQNLNHDAMYWYRQDPGQGLRLIYYSQIVNDFQKGDIAEGYSVSREKKESFPLTVTSAQKNPTAFYLCASRLSHSGRAGNIQYFGAGTRLSVL.